The subject of this entry is one T cell receptor (beta chain). The data are from a study of Ad26.COV2.S vaccination and SARS-CoV-2 variants. The V and J ends lost 1 base and 4 bases respectively, with 10 bases between them. The CDR3 spans 14 residues. Germline assignment: CDR1 MNHEY and CDR2 SMNVEV (reference sequence). The sample's treatment: roughly 18 received Ad26.COV2.S at low or high dose, single or two shots; about 5 received placebo; per-sample allocation not given. Vaccine and placebo recipients were sampled on day 63 after the first injection. Repertoires were generated with immunoSEQ multiplex PCR, while TCRdb's copy carries only in-frame clones and drops some. The repertoire holds about 400,000 clones, with 92% as singletons.

The chain recombines TRBV27 with TRBJ1-1; no firm D call. The sample consisted of peripheral blood, taken in a trial of Ad26.COV2.S vaccine versus placebo. The clonotype was recovered from a person aged 18-60 years who received the Ad26.COV2.S COVID-19 vaccine or a placebo. CDR3 region: CASSLFGLTTEAFF. CDR3 DNA sequence: TGTGCCAGCAGTTTATTTGGTCTGACCACTGAAGCTTTCTTT.